This paragraph covers one TCR beta chain sequence. Germline CDR1 is LNHDA and CDR2 is SQIVND (reference sequence). The CDR3 sequence is 15 residues long. The V end was cut by 1 base, the J end by 3 bases, with 13 bases between. This sample is part of a study of OX40 agonist ivuxolimab in advanced cancers. TCRdb keeps only in-frame clones here, not all; method: immunoSEQ multiplex PCR. The table records about 20,000 clones, 80% to 90% of them present only once. The input for sequencing was CD4+ or CD8+ T cells sorted from blood, taken in a trial of the OX40 agonist ivuxolimab. The source is an adult with an advanced solid tumor such as melanoma, head and neck, liver or kidney cancer. The rearrangement uses TRBV19 and TRBJ2-7; D is possibly TRBD1 or TRBD2 (5 bases each). The CDR3 is CASSIGTGTNYEQYF. CDR3 bases: TGTGCCAGTAGTATAGGTACCGGGACGAACTACGAGCAGTACTTC.